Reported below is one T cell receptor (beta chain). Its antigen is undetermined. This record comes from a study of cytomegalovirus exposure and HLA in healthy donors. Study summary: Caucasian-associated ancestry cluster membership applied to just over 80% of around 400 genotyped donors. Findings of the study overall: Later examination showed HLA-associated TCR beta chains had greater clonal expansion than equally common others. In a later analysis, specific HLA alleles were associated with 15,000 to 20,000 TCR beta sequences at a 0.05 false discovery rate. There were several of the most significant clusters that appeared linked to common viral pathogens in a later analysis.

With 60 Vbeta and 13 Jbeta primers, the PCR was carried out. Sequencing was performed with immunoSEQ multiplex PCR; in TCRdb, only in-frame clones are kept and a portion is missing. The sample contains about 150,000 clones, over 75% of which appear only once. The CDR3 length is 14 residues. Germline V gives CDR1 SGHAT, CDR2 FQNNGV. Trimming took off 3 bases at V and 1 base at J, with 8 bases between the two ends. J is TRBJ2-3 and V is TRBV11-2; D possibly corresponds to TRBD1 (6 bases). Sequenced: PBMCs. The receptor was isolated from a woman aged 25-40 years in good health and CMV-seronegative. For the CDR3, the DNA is TGTGCCAGCAGCTTCAGGGGCGGCACAGATACGCAGTATTTT. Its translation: CASSFRGGTDTQYF.